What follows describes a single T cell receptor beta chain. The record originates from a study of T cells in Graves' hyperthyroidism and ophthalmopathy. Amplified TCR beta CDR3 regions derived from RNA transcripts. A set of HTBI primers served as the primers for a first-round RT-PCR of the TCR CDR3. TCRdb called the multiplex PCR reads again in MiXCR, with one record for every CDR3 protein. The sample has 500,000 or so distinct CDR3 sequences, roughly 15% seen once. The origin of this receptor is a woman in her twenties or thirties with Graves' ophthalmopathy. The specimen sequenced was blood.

The CDR3 here is CASSLVGGYTGELFF. CDR3 DNA: TGTGCCAGCAGCTTAGTCGGAGGCTACACCGGGGAGCTGTTTTTT. This chain links TRBV7-9 with TRBJ2-2; perhaps TRBD2 as D (5 bases). The germline gives CDR1 SEHNR, CDR2 FQNEAQ (reference sequence). Trimming pared 1 base from V and 3 bases from J, leaving 9 bases between. The CDR3 is 15 amino acids.